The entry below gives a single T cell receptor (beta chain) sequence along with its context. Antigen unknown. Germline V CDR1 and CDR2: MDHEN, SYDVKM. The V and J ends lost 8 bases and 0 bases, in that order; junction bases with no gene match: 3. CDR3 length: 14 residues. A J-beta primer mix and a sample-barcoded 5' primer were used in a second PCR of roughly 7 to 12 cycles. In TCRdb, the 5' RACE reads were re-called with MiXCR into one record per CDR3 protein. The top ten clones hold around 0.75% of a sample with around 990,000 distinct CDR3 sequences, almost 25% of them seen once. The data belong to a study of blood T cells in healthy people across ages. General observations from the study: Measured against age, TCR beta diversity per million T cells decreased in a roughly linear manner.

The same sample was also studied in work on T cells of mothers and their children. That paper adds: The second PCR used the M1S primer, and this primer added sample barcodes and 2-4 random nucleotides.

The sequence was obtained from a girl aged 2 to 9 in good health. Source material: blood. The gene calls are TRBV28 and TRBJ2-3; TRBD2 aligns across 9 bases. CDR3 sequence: CASCGRDSTDTQYF. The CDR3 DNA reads TGTGCCAGCTGCGGGAGGGATAGCACAGATACGCAGTATTTT.